This entry lists 27 T cell receptor beta chains sequenced from one sample in a study of identical twins. Via MiXCR, TCRdb re-called the 5' RACE reads, giving one row per CDR3 protein. The sample has nearly 900,000 distinct CDR3 sequences; 9% to 15% are singletons. This sample was also put to use in a study of yellow fever vaccine responses in identical twins.

The sequenced sample consisted of PBMCs. These TCRs come from a woman aged 18-29 years in good health.

CDR3: CASSQGGAGGNTGELFF. The CDR3 DNA reads TGCGCCAGCAGCCAAGGCGGTGCGGGGGGGAACACCGGGGAGCTGTTTTTT. The chain uses TRBV4-1 and TRBJ2-2, with 8 bases matching TRBD2. The CDR3 length is 17 residues. V trimming: 1 base; J trimming: 1 base; junction bases outside the gene matches: 5. Germline V gene sequence: CDR1 MGHRA, CDR2 YSYEKL.

V and J are TRBV5-1 and TRBJ2-3, with D unresolved. CDR1 is SGHRS and CDR2 is YFSETQ in the germline V gene. Trimming shortened V by 0 bases and J by 4 bases, and 15 bases separated the two germline ends. This CDR3 is built from 16 residues. CDR3: CASSLVVVASADTQYF. The CDR3 DNA is TGCGCCAGCAGCTTGGTTGTTGTGGCATCAGCAGATACGCAGTATTTT.

The chain combines TRBV6-5 with TRBJ1-3; D call uncertain. Germline V gene data show CDR1 as MNHEY and CDR2 as SVGAGI. V lost 0 bases to trimming and J lost 4 bases, with 4 bases between them. The CDR3 sequence is 13 residues long. CDR3 loop: CASSYSEGNTIYF. The CDR3 DNA reads as TGTGCCAGCAGTTACTCGGAAGGAAACACCATATATTTT.

The rearrangement uses TRBV5-1 and TRBJ2-7; D unclear. V lost 6 bases, J lost 1 base, and 20 bases lay in between. The CDR3 totals 16 residues. CDR1 and CDR2 (germline): SGHRS, YFSETQ. The CDR3 nucleotides read TGCGCCAGCAAGAAGGTGCGAACGCAACCTTCCTACGAGCAGTACTTC. Translated: CASKKVRTQPSYEQYF.

This clonotype was seen ten or more times. V gene TRBV7-9 combines with J gene TRBJ2-2; 7 nucleotides agree with TRBD2. CDR3 length: 15 residues. Germline V gives CDR1 SEHNR, CDR2 FQNEAQ (reference sequence). V shed 3 bases, J shed 6 bases, and the junction held 7 bases outside the gene matches. The CDR3 nucleotides are TGTGCCAGCAGCTTCAGCGGGACTACCCCCGGGGAGCTGTTTTTT. Translated, it gives CASSFSGTTPGELFF.

J is TRBJ2-3 and V is TRBV9; D unresolved. The V gene's germline CDR1 is SGDLS and CDR2 YYNGEE. This CDR3 has 15 amino acids. Trimming pared 0 bases from V and 2 bases from J, leaving 10 bases between. CDR3 in amino acids: CASSVEVGPTDTQYF. For the CDR3, the DNA is TGTGCCAGCAGCGTAGAAGTAGGCCCCACAGATACGCAGTATTTT.

This chain connects TRBV9 to TRBJ2-7; 7 bases agree with TRBD1. J lost 6 bases, V lost 3 bases, and 6 bases had no gene match. CDR3 length: 13 residues. Germline V lookup: CDR1 SGDLS, CDR2 YYNGEE. The CDR3 bases are TGTGCCAGCAGCGCCGCAGGGGGATTCGAGCAGTACTTC. Amino acid sequence: CASSAAGGFEQYF.

This clonotype has only a few counts. The J gene is TRBJ2-1, the V gene TRBV7-2; 12 positions agree with TRBD2. Germline trimming cut 6 bases from V and 9 bases from J; bases unmatched to any gene: 15. This CDR3 has 17 amino acids. Germline CDR1 and CDR2: SGHTA and FQGNSA. CDR3 residues: CASSRYPLAGGESEQFF. The CDR3 nucleotides are TGTGCCAGCAGTCGATACCCCCTAGCGGGGGGGGAAAGTGAGCAGTTCTTC.

The chain has TRBV7-6 and TRBJ2-2, with D possibly being TRBD1 (5 bases). The CDR3 has 15 residues. Trimming removed 1 base from V and 4 bases from J, with 10 bases in between. Germline V lookup: CDR1 SGHVS, CDR2 FNYEAQ. CDR3 residues: CASSLGDSTTGELFF. The CDR3 coding sequence is TGTGCCAGCAGCTTAGGTGACAGTACCACCGGGGAGCTGTTTTTT.

The J gene is TRBJ2-1, the V gene TRBV11-3; 14 nucleotides line up with TRBD2. The CDR3 length is 15 residues. V trimming: 4 bases; J trimming: 11 bases; junction bases outside the gene matches: 7. The V gene's germline CDR1 is SGHNT and CDR2 YENEEA. CDR3 sequence reads: CASSSGTSGGMKQFF. CDR3 coding DNA: TGTGCCAGCAGCTCAGGGACTAGCGGGGGAATGAAGCAGTTCTTC.

This chain joins TRBV4-1 and TRBJ2-1, with TRBD2 matching 10 bases. This CDR3 is built from 19 residues. V gave up 2 bases and J gave up 9 bases; unmatched junction bases: 19. Germline assignment: CDR1 MGHRA and CDR2 YSYEKL. CDR3 amino acids: CASSQLASGRAAKGGEQFF. The CDR3 DNA is TGCGCCAGCAGCCAATTAGCTAGCGGGAGAGCTGCGAAAGGGGGTGAGCAGTTCTTC.

This clonotype has at least ten counts. This chain connects TRBV15 to TRBJ1-4; TRBD1 matches 7 bases. This CDR3 is 14 amino acids long. V gave up 5 bases and J gave up 8 bases; unmatched junction bases: 8. CDR1 and CDR2 from the germline V gene are LNHNV and YYDKDF (reference sequence). CDR3 sequence (DNA): TGTGCCACCAGCGGGGGGACAGTACAGGAAAAACTGTTTTTT. Amino acid sequence: CATSGGTVQEKLFF.

V and J are TRBV7-8 and TRBJ2-5; no firm D call. CDR3 size: 12 residues. Trimming pared 1 base from V and 5 bases from J, leaving 5 bases between. Germline V gives CDR1 SGHVS, CDR2 FQNEAQ. This CDR3 is CASSLDFETQYF. CDR3 DNA sequence: TGTGCCAGCAGCTTAGACTTTGAGACCCAGTACTTC.

CDR3 region: CASSDFKGGGEGFTDTQYF. CDR3 DNA: TGTGCCAGCAGTGATTTCAAGGGGGGGGGCGAGGGATTCACAGATACGCAGTATTTT. The chain employs TRBV25-1 and TRBJ2-3; maybe TRBD2 (7 bases). The germline V gene encodes CDR1 MGHDK and CDR2 SYGVNS. This CDR3 is 19 amino acids long. Trimming cost V 3 bases and J 2 bases, with 24 bases left between them.

This clonotype was seen more than once but under ten times. The chain has TRBV20-1 and TRBJ1-2; D unclear. The V end lost 6 bases, the J end lost 7 bases, and 18 bases lay between the germline ends. The germline V gene has CDR1 DFQATT and CDR2 SNEGSKA (reference sequence). This CDR3 spans 13 amino acids. CDR3 nucleotides: TGCAGTGCGACTACGGTGGCCAGGAGTGGCTACACCTTC. Protein sequence: CSATTVARSGYTF.

This clonotype was counted ten times or more. The J gene is TRBJ2-5, the V gene TRBV10-3; D perhaps matches TRBD2 (5 bases). Germline-derived CDR1 and CDR2 are ENHRY and SYGVKD. V dropped 10 bases and J dropped 1 base, with 19 bases sitting between them. The CDR3 has 15 residues. The CDR3 spells CATSPFWSGQETQYF. The CDR3 coding sequence is TGTGCCACCAGCCCCTTTTGGAGCGGCCAAGAGACCCAGTACTTC.

This clonotype has a handful of counts. This chain joins TRBV11-2 and TRBJ1-3; weak D call: TRBD1 (5 bases). V lost 7 bases to trimming and J lost 2 bases, with 15 bases between them. CDR3 length: 15 amino acids. CDR1 and CDR2 (germline): SGHAT, FQNNGV. The CDR3 reads CASTPKGGAGNTIYF. The CDR3 bases are TGTGCCAGCACCCCGAAGGGAGGGGCTGGAAACACCATATATTTT.

This clonotype was detected a few times. The gene calls are TRBV6-1 and TRBJ1-5, with D possibly matching TRBD1 (6 bases). V lost 9 bases to trimming and J lost 0 bases, with 12 bases between them. This CDR3 has 14 residues. Germline CDR1 is MNHNS and CDR2 is SASEGT. Written as DNA, the CDR3 is TGTGCCAGTCGAACAGGGAATAGCAATCAGCCCCAGCATTTT. Translation gives CASRTGNSNQPQHF.

This clonotype was seen a few times. In DNA, the CDR3 is TGTGCCAGTAGTTGGACTAGCGGACGCAGCACAGATACGCAGTATTTT. Its translation is CASSWTSGRSTDTQYF. This chain joins TRBV19 and TRBJ2-3, with 10 bases identical to TRBD2. V was clipped by 5 bases and J by 0 bases; unmatched bases: 5. Looked up from germline, CDR1 is LNHDA and CDR2 is SQIVND (reference sequence). This CDR3 contains 16 residues.

A few counts support this clonotype. V gene TRBV9 combines with J gene TRBJ2-5; 10 bases are shared with TRBD2. Germline V lookup: CDR1 SGDLS, CDR2 YYNGEE. The CDR3 has 18 amino acids. Unmatched junction bases numbered 15, after V lost 4 bases and J lost 3 bases. The CDR3 DNA sequence: TGTGCCAGCAGCCACAACCAGCGGGAGGGCCTCATGGAAGAGACCCAGTACTTC. This sequence encodes CASSHNQREGLMEETQYF.

This clonotype was picked up a small number of times. This sequence joins TRBV20-1 and TRBJ2-1; 8 bases align to TRBD2. The V and J ends lost 0 bases and 8 bases, in that order; junction bases with no gene match: 12. CDR1 is DFQATT, CDR2 SNEGSKA, per germline (reference sequence). The CDR3 is 16 amino acids. The CDR3 coding sequence is TGCAGTGCTAGAGATCGCAGCAGGTCCGGGGGGGATGAGCAGTTCTTC. It encodes CSARDRSRSGGDEQFF.

This clonotype turned up a few times. The V call is TRBV18, the J call TRBJ2-7; possible D gene TRBD1, 5 bases. This CDR3 is 13 amino acids long. V lost 2 bases and J 6 bases, leaving 11 bases between the germline ends. The germline V gene encodes CDR1 KGHSH and CDR2 LQKENI. This CDR3 reads CASSPFDSREQYV. The CDR3 DNA reads as TGTGCCAGCTCACCATTCGACAGTCGCGAGCAGTACGTC.

V and J are TRBV11-2 and TRBJ2-1; 7 bases match TRBD1. From germline, CDR1 is SGHAT and CDR2 FQNNGV. Losses at the gene ends were 1 base for V and 4 bases for J; bases not matched to a gene: 4. This CDR3 region has 15 residues. The CDR3 DNA reads TGTGCCAGCAGCTTAGCGGGACAGAGATACAATGAGCAGTTCTTC. It yields the protein CASSLAGQRYNEQFF.

In this sample, this clonotype turned up many times. V gene TRBV29-1 combines with J gene TRBJ2-2; TRBD2 matches 9 bases. V lost 1 base to trimming and J lost 5 bases; unmatched junction nucleotides: 5. This CDR3 has 15 residues. Germline-derived CDR1 and CDR2 are SQVTM and ANQGSEA. CDR3 in amino acids: CSVEVAGVRTGELFF. The CDR3 DNA is TGCAGCGTTGAAGTAGCGGGAGTAAGAACCGGGGAGCTGTTTTTT.

This chain connects TRBV24-1 to TRBJ1-1; D is unclear. Germline CDR1 is KGHDR and CDR2 is SFDVKD. CDR3 length equals 12 residues. The V and J ends lost 4 bases and 6 bases respectively, with 8 bases between them. CDR3 coding DNA: TGTGCCACCAGTGACCCTCTGTCTGAAGCTTTCTTT. Its translation: CATSDPLSEAFF.

A few counts support this clonotype. The CDR3 spells CSVKGPSYEQYV. The CDR3 DNA is TGCAGTGTCAAGGGTCCCTCCTACGAGCAGTACGTC. The chain joins TRBV20-1 to TRBJ2-7; D is unresolved. The CDR3 length is 12 residues. V was trimmed by 7 bases and J by 0 bases, leaving 10 bases between them. The germline V gene encodes CDR1 DFQATT and CDR2 SNEGSKA (reference sequence).

In its sample, this clonotype was seen many times. The chain links TRBV12-3 or TRBV12-4 to TRBJ2-3; TRBD2 agrees at 9 bases. Germline trimming cut 5 bases from V and 1 base from J; bases unmatched to any gene: 4. The CDR3 is 15 residues long. The CDR3 DNA is TGTGCCAGCAGTAGTAGCGGGAGTGGCACAGATACGCAGTATTTT. Translated: CASSSSGSGTDTQYF.